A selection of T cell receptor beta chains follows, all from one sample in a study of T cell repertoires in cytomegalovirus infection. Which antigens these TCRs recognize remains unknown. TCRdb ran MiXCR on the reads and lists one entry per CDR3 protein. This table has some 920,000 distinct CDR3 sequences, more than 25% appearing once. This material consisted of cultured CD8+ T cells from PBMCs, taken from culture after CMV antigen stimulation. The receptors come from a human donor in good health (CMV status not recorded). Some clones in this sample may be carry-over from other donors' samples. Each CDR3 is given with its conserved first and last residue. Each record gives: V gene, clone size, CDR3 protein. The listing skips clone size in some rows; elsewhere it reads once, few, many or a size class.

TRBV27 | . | CASSSRGGRDTEAFF
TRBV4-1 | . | CASSPKEVSPLHF
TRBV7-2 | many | CASSFQDSQETQYF
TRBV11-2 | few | CASSSDRGLGQPQHF
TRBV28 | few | CAVESGVYQPQHF
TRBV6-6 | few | CASSYPGLGVNEQFF
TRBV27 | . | CASSLLGGSYGYTF
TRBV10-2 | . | CASSVGRTLNTEAFF
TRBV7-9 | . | CASSRSFSSYNSPLHF
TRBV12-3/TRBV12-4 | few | CASRSTGAEAFF
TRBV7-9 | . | CASSSETGLKAGELFF
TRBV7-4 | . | CASSLGQAVGYNEQFF
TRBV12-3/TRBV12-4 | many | CASTTTGDTEAFF
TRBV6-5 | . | CASSFFLSGYNNSPLHF
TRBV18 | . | CASSLGTGWPYNEQFF
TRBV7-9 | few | CASSASGGNYEQYF
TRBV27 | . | CASSWGRGNNQPQHF
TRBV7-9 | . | CASSYSTGPYSGNTIYF
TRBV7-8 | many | CASSFQFERAGGEKLFF
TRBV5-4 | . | CASSLGPGASSYNSPLHF
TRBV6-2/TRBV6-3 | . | CASRYPGQGYTGELFF
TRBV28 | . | CASSQGHRVQGEQFF
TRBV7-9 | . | CASSDRGGEQYF
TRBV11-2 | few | CASSLDLISGISYNEQFF
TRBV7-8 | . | CASSFNRGLVFTEAFF
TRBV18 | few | CASSPPTSGAADTQYF
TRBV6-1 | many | CASSDWGGSSYNEQFF